The 16 T cell receptor beta chains reported below all come from one sample, sequenced in a study of shared clonotypes between healthy human individuals. Only in-frame clones appear in the TCRdb table, and some are missing; sequencing was by immunoSEQ multiplex PCR. The sample records over 700,000 clones, over 60% being singletons. Sequenced: memory CD4+ T cells sorted from blood. The subset is: CD45RA-negative fraction. These receptors all come from a young woman in good health.

J is TRBJ1-1 and V is TRBV2; D ambiguous. This CDR3 spans 13 amino acids. V gave up 4 bases and J gave up 1 base, with 7 bases separating them. The germline CDR1 and CDR2 sequences are SNHLY and FYNNEI. DNA of the CDR3: TGTGCCAGCAGTGTGATGCAGAACACTGAAGCTTTCTTT. Encoded protein: CASSVMQNTEAFF.

The rearrangement joins TRBV4-1 to TRBJ2-7; D may be TRBD2 (6 bases). The CDR3 contains 14 residues. V shed 0 bases and J shed 5 bases, with 11 bases lying between them. Germline-derived CDR1 and CDR2 are MGHRA and YSYEKL. The chain's CDR3 is CASSQESLADEQYF. CDR3 coding DNA: TGCGCCAGCAGCCAAGAGTCACTAGCCGACGAGCAGTACTTC.

The table lists this clone with a few counts. The genes are TRBV11-2 and TRBJ2-7, with D perhaps matching TRBD2 (6 bases). CDR1 and CDR2 from the germline V gene are SGHAT and FQNNGV. V was trimmed by 1 base and J by 3 bases, leaving 10 bases between them. This CDR3 has 14 residues. DNA of the CDR3: TGTGCCAGCAGCTTAGTCGGGGAGGTCTACGAGCAGTACTTC. It yields the protein CASSLVGEVYEQYF.

The genes are TRBV7-2 and TRBJ1-5; D unclear. Trimming shortened V by 4 bases and J by 3 bases, and 7 bases separated the two germline ends. CDR3 length: 13 residues. Germline V lookup: CDR1 SGHTA, CDR2 FQGNSA. In nucleotides, the CDR3 is TGTGCCAGCAGCTCGGTCTTCAATCAGCCCCAGCATTTT. It specifies CASSSVFNQPQHF.

The chain has TRBV5-4 and TRBJ2-2, with TRBD1 identical over 7 bases. The J segment lost 6 bases and the V segment lost 4 bases, leaving 12 bases of the junction unmatched. CDR1 and CDR2 (germline): SGHNT, YYREEE (reference sequence). The CDR3 has 16 residues. The CDR3 loop reads CASSTGQDPYAGELFF. The CDR3 bases are TGTGCCAGCAGCACCGGACAGGACCCATACGCCGGGGAGCTGTTTTTT.

The V and J genes are TRBV14 and TRBJ2-2; 9 positions match TRBD2. The ends lost 4 bases at V and 5 bases at J; junction bases unmatched: 8. This CDR3 spans 16 amino acids. In germline, CDR1 is SGHDN, CDR2 FVKESK. For the CDR3, the DNA is TGTGCCAGCAGCCCGCTAGCGGGATCGGGAACCGGGGAGCTGTTTTTT. This translates into CASSPLAGSGTGELFF.

The chain is built from TRBV15 and TRBJ1-1; the D gene is possibly TRBD1 (6 bases). This CDR3 contains 16 residues. The ends were cut back, 0 bases at V and 6 bases at J, with 17 bases in the middle. In germline, CDR1 is LNHNV, CDR2 YYDKDF (reference sequence). CDR3 nucleotides: TGTGCCACCAGCAGAGATTTTGCCTCGGCAGGGGCTGAAGCTTTCTTT. This sequence encodes CATSRDFASAGAEAFF.

The sample holds a few counts of this clone. This rearrangement joins TRBV19 to TRBJ1-5; a weak D match, TRBD1 (5 bases). CDR3 length: 13 residues. CDR1 and CDR2 from the germline V gene are LNHDA and SQIVND (reference sequence). V was cut by 7 bases and J by 6 bases, with 13 bases left in between. In nucleotides, the CDR3 is TGTGCCAGTACCTCGACAGTAGGTCAGCCCCAGCATTTT. This translates into CASTSTVGQPQHF.

A note on this clone: The sample has other DNA sequences that encode this CDR3 too. J is TRBJ2-5 and V is TRBV18; D call uncertain. This CDR3 is built from 13 residues. Per the germline V gene, CDR1 is KGHSH and CDR2 is LQKENI. The V and J ends lost 3 bases and 1 base respectively, with 6 bases between them. CDR3: CASSPGFQETQYF. The CDR3, as DNA: TGTGCCAGCTCACCGGGATTCCAAGAGACCCAGTACTTC.

This chain links TRBV7-9 with TRBJ2-2; 12 positions agree with TRBD2. The trim removed 4 bases at V and 7 bases at J, leaving 10 bases unmatched. The CDR3 has 17 residues. The germline CDR1 and CDR2 sequences are SEHNR and FQNEAQ (reference sequence). The CDR3 here is CASSSPRLAGVVGELFF. In DNA, the CDR3 is TGTGCCAGCAGCTCCCCTCGACTAGCGGGAGTGGTCGGGGAGCTGTTTTTT.

J is TRBJ2-7 and V is TRBV9; D is uncertain. CDR3 length: 15 amino acids. V lost 0 bases to trimming and J lost 2 bases, with 12 bases between them. Per germline, CDR1 SGDLS and CDR2 YYNGEE. This chain's CDR3 is CASSVGPGSTYEQYF. The DNA of the CDR3 is TGTGCCAGCAGCGTAGGACCCGGGTCCACCTACGAGCAGTACTTC.

The rearrangement joins TRBV28 to TRBJ1-1, with no clear D. The length of the CDR3 is 11 residues. CDR1 is MDHEN, CDR2 SYDVKM, per germline. The V end was cut by 8 bases, the J end by 6 bases, with 10 bases between. The DNA for the CDR3 is TGTGCCAGCCTACACGTGGCTGAAGCTTTCTTT. Encoded protein: CASLHVAEAFF.

V and J are TRBV5-1 and TRBJ2-6; no reliable D call. Trimming shortened V by 0 bases and J by 0 bases, and 7 bases separated the two germline ends. Germline CDR1 SGHRS, CDR2 YFSETQ. The CDR3 consists of 16 residues. Written as DNA, the CDR3 is TGCGCCAGCAGCTTGGCGGAAGGCTCTGGGGCCAACGTCCTGACTTTC. Amino acid sequence: CASSLAEGSGANVLTF.

This chain uses TRBV29-1 with TRBJ2-5; 9 bases are a match to TRBD1. This CDR3 is 13 amino acids long. Germline CDR1 and CDR2: SQVTM and ANQGSEA. With 4 bases clipped from V and 4 bases from J, the junction kept 4 bases outside the gene matches. CDR3 sequence: CSVAGTGRETQYF. The CDR3, as DNA: TGCAGCGTTGCGGGGACAGGGCGAGAGACCCAGTACTTC.

The chain recombines TRBV5-4 with TRBJ1-3; D gene unclear. Germline CDR1 SGHNT, CDR2 YYREEE (reference sequence). CDR3 length: 12 residues. V was cut by 4 bases and J by 2 bases, with 4 bases left in between. In DNA form, the CDR3 reads TGTGCCAGCAGCCCCCCTGGAAACACCATATATTTT. Its translation is CASSPPGNTIYF.

The chain combines TRBV7-2 with TRBJ1-5; D gene uncertain. Trimming took 5 bases from V and 0 from J, leaving 8 bases between them. CDR3 length: 14 residues. The germline CDR1 and CDR2 sequences are SGHTA and FQGNSA. This CDR3 is CASSPRHSNQPQHF. CDR3 nucleotide sequence: TGTGCCAGCAGCCCTAGGCATAGCAATCAGCCCCAGCATTTT.